The source of this T cell receptor beta chain is a study of long-term antiretroviral therapy in people with HIV. As for this clone: Its antigen remains unknown.

Study findings and constraints: In samples taken after ART, diversity increased but remained below transplant donor control levels. Clones with expansion before ART led the repertoire at all time points.

Researchers report immunoSEQ v3.0 was run at survey level. Per-sample sequencing targets were roughly 35,000-55,000 T-cell genomes. The assay was immunoSEQ multiplex PCR, and TCRdb's table has in-frame clones only and misses some. The sample has 20,000 to 30,000 clones, 81% seen once. Trimming left V 3 bases short and J 2 bases short, with 10 bases between. The CDR3 length is 14 residues. Germline V lookup: CDR1 KGHSH, CDR2 LQKENI. Source: unsorted PBMCs, taken at the start of antiretroviral therapy, before treatment. The TCR originated in a young woman with HIV. The chain combines TRBV18 with TRBJ2-5; D is possibly TRBD1 or TRBD2 (5 bases each). This CDR3 reads CASSPGEAQETQYF. Written as DNA, the CDR3 is TGTGCCAGCTCACCGGGGGAAGCGCAAGAGACCCAGTACTTC.